This T cell receptor beta chain was sequenced for a study of T cell repertoires in cytomegalovirus infection. General study results and limits: HLA-C-restricted, CMV-specific TCR beta clonotypes were dominant ex vivo.

A single count supports this clonotype. As yet, its antigen is unknown. TCRdb reanalysed the reads using MiXCR and keeps one entry per CDR3 protein. The sample lists about 58,000 distinct CDR3 sequences; around 20% were seen once. This receptor was obtained from a human donor in good health (CMV status not recorded). Some clones in this sample may be carry-over from other donors' samples. Sequenced material: CD8+ T cells from cultured PBMCs, taken from culture after CMV antigen stimulation.

CDR3 nucleotides: TGTGCCAGCAGTTTGGATCCGAGGGTAACCGAGGAGACCCAGTACTTC. Amino acids: CASSLDPRVTEETQYF. The chain couples TRBV6-2 or TRBV6-3 to TRBJ2-5, with D perhaps TRBD2 (5 bases). This CDR3 has 16 amino acids. The germline V and J ends were trimmed by 4 bases and 5 bases, with 20 bases remaining between them. From germline, CDR1 is MNHEY and CDR2 SVGEGT.